The 19 T cell receptor beta chains below come from one sample, sequenced in a study of blood T cell repertoires in COVID-19. Repertoires were generated with immunoSEQ multiplex PCR, while TCRdb's copy carries only in-frame clones and drops some. This table has tens of thousands of clones, under 85% appearing once. The sample taken for sequencing was peripheral blood. The source of these receptors is a man in his 60s with acute or convalescent COVID-19.

This sequence joins TRBV27 and TRBJ1-4; D perhaps matches TRBD1 (6 bases). CDR1 and CDR2 from the germline V gene are MNHEY and SMNVEV (reference sequence). CDR3 length equals 17 residues. Trimming pared 0 bases from V and 0 bases from J, leaving 11 bases between. CDR3 protein: CASSLSTGFATNEKLFF. CDR3 nucleotides: TGTGCCAGCAGTTTATCGACAGGATTTGCAACTAATGAAAAACTGTTTTTT.

This chain joins TRBV2 and TRBJ1-1; D ambiguous. Germline CDR1 is SNHLY and CDR2 is FYNNEI. V lost 4 bases and J lost 1, with 10 bases in between. The CDR3 runs to 14 residues. In DNA form, the CDR3 reads TGTGCCAGCAGTGTCCAGTGGCAGAACACTGAAGCTTTCTTT. This codes for CASSVQWQNTEAFF.

Points on this clone: One end of the junction varies from germline; a read error may be responsible. The genes are TRBV15 and TRBJ1-2, with D possibly TRBD1 on 6 matching bases. From germline, CDR1 is LNHNV and CDR2 YYDKDF (reference sequence). This CDR3 has 12 residues. The CDR3 coding sequence is TGTGCCACCAGCAGAGATGGGACATGGAGTACTTTT. Translation gives CATSRDGTWSTF.

Relative to its sample, this clone is medium-sized (0.01 to 0.1%). The rearrangement links TRBV19 to TRBJ2-3, with D tentatively TRBD2 (6 bases). V was shortened by 8 bases and J by 1 base, with 13 bases between the two germline ends. CDR3 length: 14 residues. Germline V gene sequence: CDR1 LNHDA, CDR2 SQIVND (reference sequence). The CDR3, as DNA: TGTGCCAGTGCCCCGGAGGGCCGCACAGATACGCAGTATTTT. It codes for CASAPEGRTDTQYF.

V is TRBV4-2 and J is TRBJ1-4; D is unclear. The CDR3 has 14 residues. Germline values: CDR1 LGHNA, CDR2 YNFKEQ. Deletions cut 3 bases from V and 3 bases from J, with 8 bases between. This chain's CDR3 is CASSQSRANEKLFF. The CDR3 nucleotides read TGTGCCAGCAGCCAGTCCCGCGCTAATGAAAAACTGTTTTTT.

The chain couples TRBV10-1 to TRBJ2-5, with D unclear. The CDR3 consists of 13 residues. Between the trimmed V and J ends, which lost 4 bases and 2 bases, there was a span of 8 bases. Germline loops: CDR1 WNHNN, CDR2 SYGVQD (reference sequence). CDR3 region: CASSGSGQETQYF. The CDR3 DNA reads as TGCGCCAGCAGTGGATCAGGACAAGAGACCCAGTACTTC.

The J gene is TRBJ2-6, the V gene TRBV6-1; TRBD1 matches 7 bases. In germline, CDR1 is MNHNS, CDR2 SASEGT. J gave up 0 bases and V 4 bases, and 6 bases lay outside the gene matches. This CDR3 region has 17 residues. CDR3 bases: TGTGCCAGCAGTGTCCCGGGGACAGCCTCTGGGGCCAACGTCCTGACTTTC. The encoded protein is CASSVPGTASGANVLTF.

This chain uses TRBV27 with TRBJ1-1, with TRBD1 identical over 8 bases. In germline, CDR1 is MNHEY, CDR2 SMNVEV (reference sequence). V lost 7 bases, J lost 1 base, and 11 bases stayed unmatched. CDR3 length: 16 amino acids. The CDR3 sequence is CASTSGTGQPNTEAFF. In nucleotides, the CDR3 is TGTGCCAGCACCTCCGGGACAGGCCAGCCGAACACTGAAGCTTTCTTT.

This chain uses TRBV11-2 with TRBJ1-1; maybe TRBD1 (6 bases). The CDR3 runs 15 residues. Looked up from germline, CDR1 is SGHAT and CDR2 is FQNNGV. V lost 2 bases and J 8 bases, leaving 18 bases between the germline ends. The CDR3 is CASSLRQVGTREAFF. In DNA form, the CDR3 reads TGTGCCAGCAGCTTACGACAGGTGGGAACGAGAGAAGCTTTCTTT. Filled out from reference TRBV11-2 and TRBJ1-1, the complete variable domain reads EAGVAQSPRYKIIEKRQSVAFWCNPISGHATLYWYQQILGQGPKLLIQFQNNGVVDDSQLPKDRFSAERLKGVDSTLKIQPAKLEDSAVYLCASSLRQVGTREAFFGQGTRLTVV.

The rearrangement joins TRBV6-5 to TRBJ1-6, with D perhaps TRBD1 (6 bases). The CDR3 length is 14 residues. The germline CDR1 and CDR2 sequences are MNHEY and SVGAGI. V was trimmed by 6 bases and J by 9 bases, leaving 15 bases between them. In DNA form, the CDR3 reads TGTGCCAGCAGGCAGGGGTTGTCAGGTTCACCCCTCCACTTT. It is translated as CASRQGLSGSPLHF.

V is TRBV5-8 and J is TRBJ2-2; 7 nucleotides match TRBD1. V lost 6 bases and J lost 5; bases outside the gene matches: 7. The CDR3 contains 14 residues. CDR1 SGHTS and CDR2 YDEGEE come from the germline V gene. CDR3 DNA: TGTGCCAGCAAGGACAGGCCCATGACCGGGGAGCTGTTTTTT. Residues: CASKDRPMTGELFF. Filled out from reference TRBV5-8 and TRBJ2-2, the complete variable domain reads EAGVTQSPTHLIKTRGQQATLRCSPISGHTSVYWYQQALGLGLQFLLWYDEGEERNRGNFPPRFSGRQFPNYSSELNVNALELEDSALYLCASKDRPMTGELFFGEGSRLTVL.

V is TRBV6-5 and J is TRBJ1-2, with 11 bases aligning to TRBD1. J gave up 8 bases and V 6 bases, and 5 bases lay outside the gene matches. CDR1 is MNHEY, CDR2 SVGAGI, per germline. The CDR3 is 13 amino acids. The CDR3 nucleotides read TGTGCCAGCAGCTCGGGACAGGGGGACGGCTACACCTTC. It translates to CASSSGQGDGYTF.

The J gene is TRBJ2-7, the V gene TRBV18; possibly TRBD1 for D (6 bases). The germline V and J ends were trimmed by 4 bases and 4 bases, with 11 bases remaining between them. This CDR3 has 13 residues. Germline V gene sequence: CDR1 KGHSH, CDR2 LQKENI. Here the CDR3 reads CASSQPDSYEQYF. CDR3 nucleotides: TGTGCCAGCTCACAACCGGACAGTTACGAGCAGTACTTC.

In this sample, this clone turned up once. The V call is TRBV18, the J call TRBJ1-5; the D is unclear. In germline, CDR1 is KGHSH, CDR2 LQKENI. CDR3 length equals 14 residues. Trimming left V 4 bases short and J 0 bases short, with 7 bases between. DNA of the CDR3: TGTGCCAGCTCACACAGAGATAGCAATCAGCCCCAGCATTTT. Translated: CASSHRDSNQPQHF.

V gene TRBV2 combines with J gene TRBJ1-4; possible D gene TRBD1, 6 bases. In germline, CDR1 is SNHLY, CDR2 FYNNEI. This CDR3 has 14 amino acids. The V end lost 6 bases, the J end lost 8 bases, and 16 bases lay between the germline ends. In DNA form, the CDR3 reads TGTGCCAGCAGACTTGGGGGGGCAGAGGAAAAACTGTTTTTT. Translated: CASRLGGAEEKLFF. Variable domain in full (rest from reference TRBV2 and TRBJ1-4): EPEVTQTPSHQVTQMGQEVILRCVPISNHLYFYWYRQILGQKVEFLVSFYNNEISEKSEIFDDQFSVERPDGSNFTLKIRSTKLEDSAMYFCASRLGGAEEKLFFGSGTQLSVL.

The chain joins TRBV6-5 to TRBJ1-2; D uncertain. The CDR3 is 14 amino acids. Trimming removed 2 bases at V and 0 bases at J, with 7 bases between. The germline gives CDR1 MNHEY, CDR2 SVGAGI. Here the CDR3 reads CASSYADSNYGYTF. CDR3 sequence (DNA): TGTGCCAGCAGTTACGCAGACTCTAACTATGGCTACACCTTC.

The chain couples TRBV6-2 or TRBV6-3 to TRBJ1-1; D gene ambiguous. V gave up 6 bases and J gave up 5 bases, with 19 bases separating them. The length of the CDR3 is 15 residues. Germline V gene lookup returns CDR1 MNHEY and CDR2 SVGEGT. The CDR3 reads CASSVTSGWRTEAFF. CDR3 nucleotide sequence: TGTGCCAGCAGCGTTACGTCGGGGTGGCGGACTGAAGCTTTCTTT.

This rearrangement joins TRBV5-1 to TRBJ1-5; 7 positions agree with TRBD1. The CDR3 consists of 15 residues. J was trimmed by 0 bases and V by 0 bases; bases with no gene match: 0. In germline, CDR1 is SGHRS, CDR2 YFSETQ. The CDR3 here is CASSLGDSSNQPQHF. The CDR3 DNA reads as TGCGCCAGCAGCTTGGGGGACAGTAGCAATCAGCCCCAGCATTTT.

The J gene is TRBJ2-1, the V gene TRBV19, with 12 positions matching TRBD2. V shed 3 bases and J 6 bases; nucleotides not matched to a gene: 3. This CDR3 has 15 amino acids. In germline, CDR1 is LNHDA, CDR2 SQIVND (reference sequence). The CDR3 loop reads CASSMVLAGGNEQFF. The CDR3, as DNA: TGTGCCAGTAGTATGGTACTAGCGGGGGGCAATGAGCAGTTCTTC. The variable domain in full, completed from reference TRBV19 and TRBJ2-1, reads DGGITQSPKYLFRKEGQNVTLSCEQNLNHDAMYWYRQDPGQGLRLIYYSQIVNDFQKGDIAEGYSVSREKKESFPLTVTSAQKNPTAFYLCASSMVLAGGNEQFFGPGTRLTVL.